This TCR beta chain was sequenced in a study of T cell repertoires in cytomegalovirus infection. Study as a whole: Both a matching HLA type and CMV infection were indicated by public TCR beta signatures.

Study findings and constraints: The ex vivo response showed dominance by HLA-C-restricted CMV-specific TCR beta clonotypes.

TCRdb re-called the reads through MiXCR, storing one row per CDR3 protein. This sample carries some 700,000 distinct CDR3 sequences, 33% of them seen once, and the ten largest clones take about 20%. This clonotype has a count of ten or more. What it recognizes is unknown. Germline-derived CDR1 and CDR2 are MDHEN and SYDVKM. V was pared by 5 bases and J by 0 bases, with 17 bases between. This CDR3 comprises 17 residues. The receptor comes from a human donor in good health (CMV status not recorded). Some clones in this sample may be carry-over from other donors' samples. This chain links TRBV28 with TRBJ1-3; D is perhaps TRBD1 (5 bases). The specimen was cultured PBMCs, collected from culture after CMV antigen stimulation. In DNA form, the CDR3 reads TGTGCCAGCAGTCCAACGATCGGACAAAACTCTGGAAACACCATATATTTT. This translates into CASSPTIGQNSGNTIYF.